This TCR beta chain was sequenced for a study of blood T cell repertoires in COVID-19. As for the study in general: COVID-19 samples collected from the United States, Italy and Spain covered acute and convalescent phases.

This CDR3 is built from 14 residues. Germline assignment: CDR1 SGHRS and CDR2 YFSETQ. Between the trimmed V and J ends, which lost 0 bases and 2 bases, there was a span of 9 bases. Original processing notes: Amplification from reference gene primers served as the basis for estimated nucleated cell counts. Profiled with immunoSEQ multiplex PCR; TCRdb holds only in-frame clones, not every one. The V and J calls and clone size are taken from that table; D and trimming were inferred from the DNA. Of under 300,000 clones listed, 82% are singletons. This chain uses TRBV5-1 with TRBJ2-7; tentative D call: TRBD1 (6 bases). This clonotype originated in an elderly woman with active or convalescent COVID-19. Input material: peripheral blood. CDR3 nucleotides: TGCGCCAGCAGCTTGGGGACAGATACCTACGAGCAGTACTTC. Its protein is CASSLGTDTYEQYF.